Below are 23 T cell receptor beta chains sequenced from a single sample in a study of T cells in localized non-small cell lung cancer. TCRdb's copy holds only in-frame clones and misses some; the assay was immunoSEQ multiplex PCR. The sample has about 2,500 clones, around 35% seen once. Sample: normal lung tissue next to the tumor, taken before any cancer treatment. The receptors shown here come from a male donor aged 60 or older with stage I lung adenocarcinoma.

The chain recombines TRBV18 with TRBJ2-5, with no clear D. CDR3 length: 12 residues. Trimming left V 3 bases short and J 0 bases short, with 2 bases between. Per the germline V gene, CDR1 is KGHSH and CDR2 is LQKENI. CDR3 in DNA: TGTGCCAGCTCACCGTACCAAGAGACCCAGTACTTC. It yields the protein CASSPYQETQYF.

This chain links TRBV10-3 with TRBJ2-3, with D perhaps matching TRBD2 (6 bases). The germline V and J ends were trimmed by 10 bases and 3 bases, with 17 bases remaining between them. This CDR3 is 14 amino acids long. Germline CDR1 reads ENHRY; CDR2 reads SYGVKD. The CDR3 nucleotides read TGTGCCACCCGCGCGGGGAGATGGACAGATACGCAGTATTTT. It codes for CATRAGRWTDTQYF.

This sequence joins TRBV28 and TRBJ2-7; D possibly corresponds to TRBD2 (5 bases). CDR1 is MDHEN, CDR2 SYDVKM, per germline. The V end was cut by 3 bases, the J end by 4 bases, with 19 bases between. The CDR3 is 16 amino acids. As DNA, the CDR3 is TGTGCCAGCAGTTTCTACCTGGAGGCTCTAAGGTACGAGCAGTACTTC. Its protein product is CASSFYLEALRYEQYF.

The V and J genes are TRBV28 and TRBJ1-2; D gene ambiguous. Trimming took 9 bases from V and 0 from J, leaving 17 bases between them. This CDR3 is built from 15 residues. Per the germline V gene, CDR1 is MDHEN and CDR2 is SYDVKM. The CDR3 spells CASIDQQVANYGYTF. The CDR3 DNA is TGTGCCAGTATCGACCAGCAGGTTGCTAACTATGGCTACACCTTC.

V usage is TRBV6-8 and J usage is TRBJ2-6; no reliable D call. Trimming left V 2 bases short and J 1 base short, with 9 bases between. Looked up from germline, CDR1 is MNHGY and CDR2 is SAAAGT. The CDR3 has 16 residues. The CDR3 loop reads CASSYTIDSGANVLTF. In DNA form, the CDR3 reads TGTGCCAGCAGTTACACCATCGATTCTGGGGCCAACGTCCTGACTTTC.

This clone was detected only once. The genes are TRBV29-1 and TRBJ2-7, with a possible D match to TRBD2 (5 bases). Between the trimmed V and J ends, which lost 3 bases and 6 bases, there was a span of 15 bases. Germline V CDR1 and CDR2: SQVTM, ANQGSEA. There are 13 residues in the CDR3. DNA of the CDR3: TGCAGCGTTGAGGGGAGACGGACGATCGAGCAGTACTTC. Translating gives CSVEGRRTIEQYF.

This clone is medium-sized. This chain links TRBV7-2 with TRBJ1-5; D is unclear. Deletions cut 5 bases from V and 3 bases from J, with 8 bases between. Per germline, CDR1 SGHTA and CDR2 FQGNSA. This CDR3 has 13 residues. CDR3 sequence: CASSQDNNQPQHF. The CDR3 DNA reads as TGTGCCAGCAGCCAAGATAACAATCAGCCCCAGCATTTT.

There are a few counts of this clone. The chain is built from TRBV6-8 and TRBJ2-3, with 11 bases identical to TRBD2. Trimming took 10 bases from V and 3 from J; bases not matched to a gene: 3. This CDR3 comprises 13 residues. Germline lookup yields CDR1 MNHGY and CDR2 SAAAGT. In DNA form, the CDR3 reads TGTGCCACCAGGACTAGCGGGACAGATACGCAGTATTTT. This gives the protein CATRTSGTDTQYF.

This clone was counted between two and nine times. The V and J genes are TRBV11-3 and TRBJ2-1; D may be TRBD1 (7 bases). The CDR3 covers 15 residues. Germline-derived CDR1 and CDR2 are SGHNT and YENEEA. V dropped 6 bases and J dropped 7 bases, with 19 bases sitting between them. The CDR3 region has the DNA TGTGCCAGCAGTAGCCCAGGGGGGAGAGGAAATGAGCAGTTCTTC. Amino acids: CASSSPGGRGNEQFF.

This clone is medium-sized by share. CDR3 sequence (DNA): TGTGCCAGCAGGAGACTGGTGAATTCACCCCTCCACTTT. This encodes CASRRLVNSPLHF. This rearrangement joins TRBV6-8 to TRBJ1-6; D is unclear. Germline loops: CDR1 MNHGY, CDR2 SAAAGT. The CDR3 contains 13 residues. V lost 6 bases and J lost 7, with 10 bases in between.

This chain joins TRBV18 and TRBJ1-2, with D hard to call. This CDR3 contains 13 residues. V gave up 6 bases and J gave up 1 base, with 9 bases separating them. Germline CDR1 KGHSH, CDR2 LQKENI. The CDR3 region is CASSPVFNYGYTF. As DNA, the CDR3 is TGTGCCAGCTCCCCGGTATTTAACTATGGCTACACCTTC.

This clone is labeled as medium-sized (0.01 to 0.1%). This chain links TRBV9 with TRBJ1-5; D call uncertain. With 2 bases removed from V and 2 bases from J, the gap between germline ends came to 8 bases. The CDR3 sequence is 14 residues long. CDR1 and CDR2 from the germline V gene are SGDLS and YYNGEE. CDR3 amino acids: CASSVGAGNQPQHF. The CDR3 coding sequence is TGTGCCAGCAGCGTGGGCGCCGGCAATCAGCCCCAGCATTTT.

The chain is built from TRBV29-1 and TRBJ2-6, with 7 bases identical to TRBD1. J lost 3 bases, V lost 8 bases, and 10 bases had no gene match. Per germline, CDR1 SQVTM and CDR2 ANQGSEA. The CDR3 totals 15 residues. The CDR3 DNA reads TGCAGCATTACGACAGGGTCTGGTGGGGCCAACGTCCTGACTTTC. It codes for CSITTGSGGANVLTF.

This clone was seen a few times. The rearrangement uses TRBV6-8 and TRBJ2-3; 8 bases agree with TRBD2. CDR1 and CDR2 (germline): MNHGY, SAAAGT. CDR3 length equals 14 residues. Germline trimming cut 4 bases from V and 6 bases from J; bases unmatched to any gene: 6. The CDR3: CASSLTGGPDTQYF. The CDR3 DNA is TGTGCCAGCAGTTTGACGGGAGGGCCGGATACGCAGTATTTT.

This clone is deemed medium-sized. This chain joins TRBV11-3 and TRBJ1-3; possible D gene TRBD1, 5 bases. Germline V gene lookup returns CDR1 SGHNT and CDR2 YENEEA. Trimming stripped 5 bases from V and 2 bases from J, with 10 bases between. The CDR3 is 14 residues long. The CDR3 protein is CASSLDSTGNTIYF. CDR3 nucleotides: TGTGCCAGCAGCCTTGACAGTACTGGAAACACCATATATTTT.

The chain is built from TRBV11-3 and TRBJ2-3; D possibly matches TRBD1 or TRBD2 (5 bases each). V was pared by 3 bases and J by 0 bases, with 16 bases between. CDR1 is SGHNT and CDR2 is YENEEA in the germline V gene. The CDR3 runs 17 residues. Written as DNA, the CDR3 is TGTGCCAGCAGCTTCTTAGCCGGGGACGCTAGCACAGATACGCAGTATTTT. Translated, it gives CASSFLAGDASTDTQYF.

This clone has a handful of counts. CDR3 residues: CASSRQGAYGNTIYF. Written as DNA, the CDR3 is TGTGCCAGTAGTAGACAGGGGGCTTATGGAAACACCATATATTTT. The gene calls are TRBV19 and TRBJ1-3, with TRBD1 matching over 10 bases. J was trimmed by 3 bases and V by 4 bases; bases with no gene match: 3. The germline V gene has CDR1 LNHDA and CDR2 SQIVND (reference sequence). CDR3 length: 15 amino acids.

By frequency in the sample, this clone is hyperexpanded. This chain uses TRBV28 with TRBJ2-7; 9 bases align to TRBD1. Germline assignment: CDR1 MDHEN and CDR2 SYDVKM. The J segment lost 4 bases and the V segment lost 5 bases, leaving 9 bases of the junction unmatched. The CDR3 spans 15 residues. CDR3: CASSITQGAGYEQYF. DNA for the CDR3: TGTGCCAGCAGTATAACACAGGGGGCGGGGTACGAGCAGTACTTC.

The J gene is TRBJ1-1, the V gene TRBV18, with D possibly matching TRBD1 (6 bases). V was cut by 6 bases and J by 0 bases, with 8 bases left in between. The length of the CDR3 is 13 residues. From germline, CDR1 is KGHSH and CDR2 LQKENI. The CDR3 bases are TGTGCCAGCTCGGACAGCATGAACACTGAAGCTTTCTTT. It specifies CASSDSMNTEAFF.

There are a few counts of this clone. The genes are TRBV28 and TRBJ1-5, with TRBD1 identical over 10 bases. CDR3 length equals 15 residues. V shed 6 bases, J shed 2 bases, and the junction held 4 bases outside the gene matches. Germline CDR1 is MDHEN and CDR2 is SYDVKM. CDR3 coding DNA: TGTGCCAGCAGCCGACAGGGGGCCGGCAATCAGCCCCAGCATTTT. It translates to CASSRQGAGNQPQHF.

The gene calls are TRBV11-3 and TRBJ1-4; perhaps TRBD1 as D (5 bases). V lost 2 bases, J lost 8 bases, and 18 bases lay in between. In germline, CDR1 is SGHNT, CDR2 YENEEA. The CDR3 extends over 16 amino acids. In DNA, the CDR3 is TGTGCCAGCAGCTTACGAGGGTTAGGGGATGGGGAAAAACTGTTTTTT. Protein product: CASSLRGLGDGEKLFF.

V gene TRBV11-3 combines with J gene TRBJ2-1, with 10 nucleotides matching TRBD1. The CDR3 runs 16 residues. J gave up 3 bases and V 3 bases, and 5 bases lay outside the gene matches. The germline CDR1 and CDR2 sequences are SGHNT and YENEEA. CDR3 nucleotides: TGTGCCAGCAGCTTGACCCGGGACAGGGGCTACAATGAGCAGTTCTTC. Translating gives CASSLTRDRGYNEQFF.

In DNA form, the CDR3 reads TGTGCCAGCCGCAGAAGAGAGGGGGAGACCCAGTACTTC. Residues: CASRRREGETQYF. The J gene is TRBJ2-5, the V gene TRBV25-1, with D perhaps given as TRBD1 or TRBD2 (5 bases each). In germline, CDR1 is MGHDK, CDR2 SYGVNS. Deletions cut 8 bases from V and 5 bases from J, with 15 bases between. The length of the CDR3 is 13 residues.